A single sample is the source of the 11 T cell receptor beta chains below, sequenced in a study of blood T cell repertoires in COVID-19. This table comes from immunoSEQ multiplex PCR, and its TCRdb copy is limited to in-frame clones, with some not included. The table has about 170,000 clones, roughly 85% seen once. Material: peripheral blood. These receptor sequences come from a human donor with acute or convalescent COVID-19. The donor label of this sample is uncertain.

The J gene is TRBJ2-1, the V gene TRBV4-1; TRBD2 aligns across 9 bases. The length of the CDR3 is 16 residues. Trimming took 4 bases from V and 7 from J; bases not matched to a gene: 11. Germline lookup yields CDR1 MGHRA and CDR2 YSYEKL. CDR3 DNA sequence: TGCGCCAGCAGCCGAACCTGGAGCGGGGGGTCAAATGAGCAGTTCTTC. Residues: CASSRTWSGGSNEQFF.

This clone turned up a few times. The chain joins TRBV27 to TRBJ2-7, with unresolved D. There are 14 residues in the CDR3. V was cut by 5 bases and J by 4 bases, with 15 bases left in between. CDR1 and CDR2 (germline): MNHEY, SMNVEV (reference sequence). The CDR3 nucleotides are TGTGCCAGCAGTCCCACGAACAAACCTTACGAGCAGTACTTC. Translation gives CASSPTNKPYEQYF.

This chain links TRBV5-1 with TRBJ1-5; 10 nucleotides match TRBD1. Germline-derived CDR1 and CDR2 are SGHRS and YFSETQ. The CDR3 loop spans 14 amino acids. The V gene end was trimmed by 0 bases and the J gene end by 9 bases; junction bases not matched to a gene: 3. The CDR3 DNA follows: TGCGCCAGCAGCTTGGGGGGACAGGGGATGCCCCAGCATTTT. Translating gives CASSLGGQGMPQHF.

The chain recombines TRBV19 with TRBJ2-3, with a weak D call TRBD2 (5 bases). The germline CDR1 and CDR2 sequences are LNHDA and SQIVND (reference sequence). V was cut by 5 bases and J by 2 bases, with 11 bases left in between. This CDR3 has 14 amino acids. The CDR3 protein is CASSWTRPTDTQYF. CDR3 nucleotides: TGTGCCAGTAGTTGGACTCGTCCCACAGATACGCAGTATTTT.

V usage is TRBV6-2 or TRBV6-3 and J usage is TRBJ1-6; 7 positions match TRBD1. This CDR3 has 19 residues. V dropped 5 bases and J dropped 4; count of bases not matched to a gene: 17. Germline CDR1 reads MNHEY; CDR2 reads SVGEGT. The CDR3 coding sequence is TGTGCCAGCAGTAATACCGGGACAGCCTTTTGGCCTTATAATTCACCCCTCCACTTT. Protein sequence: CASSNTGTAFWPYNSPLHF.

This clone was seen a single time. This rearrangement joins TRBV4-3 to TRBJ1-6; D uncertain. Germline assignment: CDR1 LGHNA and CDR2 YSLEER. CDR3 length: 19 amino acids. Trimming pared 0 bases from V and 0 bases from J, leaving 15 bases between. CDR3 nucleotide sequence: TGCGCCAGCAGCCAAGAATCACGTCGGGTCAGCTCCTATAATTCACCCCTCCACTTT. Translating it yields CASSQESRRVSSYNSPLHF.

The gene calls are TRBV7-6 and TRBJ2-5; D call uncertain. Germline V lookup: CDR1 SGHVS, CDR2 FNYEAQ. The ends were cut back, 11 bases at V and 5 bases at J, with 6 bases in the middle. The CDR3 length is 9 residues. The CDR3 loop reads CAVGETQYF. CDR3 sequence (DNA): TGTGCCGTCGGGGAGACCCAGTACTTC.

The J gene is TRBJ2-1, the V gene TRBV5-4, with a possible D match to TRBD2 (6 bases). Trimming pared 3 bases from V and 9 bases from J, leaving 19 bases between. CDR1 is SGHNT, CDR2 YYREEE, per germline (reference sequence). This CDR3 is 15 amino acids long. As DNA, the CDR3 is TGTGCCAGCAGCTCACCCGGAGGGTTTCGGGGTGAGCAGTTCTTC. Protein sequence: CASSSPGGFRGEQFF.

The count of this clone is one. The V and J genes are TRBV2 and TRBJ1-4; the D is unclear. This CDR3 has 12 amino acids. Between the trimmed V and J ends, which lost 10 bases and 6 bases, there was a span of 12 bases. In germline, CDR1 is SNHLY, CDR2 FYNNEI. The CDR3 region is CATQYNHEKLFF. The DNA of the CDR3 is TGTGCCACCCAGTACAACCATGAAAAACTGTTTTTT. The entire variable domain, with the rest obtained from reference TRBV2 and TRBJ1-4, is as follows: EPEVTQTPSHQVTQMGQEVILRCVPISNHLYFYWYRQILGQKVEFLVSFYNNEISEKSEIFDDQFSVERPDGSNFTLKIRSTKLEDSAMYFCATQYNHEKLFFGSGTQLSVL.

The chain employs TRBV19 and TRBJ1-1, with 7 bases matching TRBD1. V shed 4 bases, J shed 5 bases, and the junction held 4 bases outside the gene matches. CDR1 and CDR2 from the germline V gene are LNHDA and SQIVND (reference sequence). The CDR3 runs to 13 residues. The CDR3: CASSTTGITEAFF. As DNA, the CDR3 is TGTGCCAGTAGTACGACAGGGATAACTGAAGCTTTCTTT.

The chain carries TRBV6-6 and TRBJ2-7; 15 nucleotides align to TRBD2. Germline V gene data show CDR1 as MNHNY and CDR2 as SVGAGI (reference sequence). The CDR3 is made up of 16 amino acids. The J segment lost 4 bases and the V segment lost 6 bases, leaving 7 bases of the junction unmatched. The CDR3 spells CASRSGLAGGLYEQYF. CDR3 DNA sequence: TGTGCCAGCAGATCCGGACTAGCGGGGGGGCTATACGAGCAGTACTTC.